These 13 T cell receptor beta chains came from one sample sequenced in a study of PD-1 blockade in classical Hodgkin lymphoma. Relapse after autologous stem cell transplantation occurred in every patient, and brentuximab vedotin exposure varied. Assay used: immunoSEQ multiplex PCR; TCRdb lists only in-frame clones, some missing. In the table there are about 40,000 clones, around 87% of which are singletons. This specimen was peripheral blood mononuclear cells (PBMCs), taken at baseline. The source is a human donor with classical Hodgkin lymphoma.

The chain has TRBV11-1 and TRBJ2-3; the match to TRBD1 covers 7 bases. Germline assignment: CDR1 SGHAT and CDR2 FQDESV (reference sequence). The V segment lost 3 bases and the J segment 2 bases; nucleotides outside the gene matches: 5. CDR3 length: 15 residues. CDR3 residues: CASSLRDRATDTQYF. For the CDR3, the DNA is TGTGCCAGCAGCTTGAGAGACAGGGCCACAGATACGCAGTATTTT. The full variable domain, in which reference TRBV11-1 and TRBJ2-3 provide the parts outside the CDR3, is EAEVAQSPRYKITEKSQAVAFWCDPISGHATLYWYRQILGQGPELLVQFQDESVVDDSQLPKDRFSAERLKGVDSTLKIQPAELGDSAMYLCASSLRDRATDTQYFGPGTRLTVL.

In nucleotides, the CDR3 is TGCAGCGTTGGTCGGGGGGGCACAGATACGCAGTATTTT. Protein product: CSVGRGGTDTQYF. J is TRBJ2-3 and V is TRBV29-1, with TRBD2 matching over 7 bases. This CDR3 spans 13 amino acids. Germline lookup yields CDR1 SQVTM and CDR2 ANQGSEA. The V and J ends lost 4 bases and 1 base, in that order; junction bases with no gene match: 2.

The rearrangement joins TRBV7-9 to TRBJ1-2, with TRBD1 matching 10 bases. Germline CDR1 SEHNR, CDR2 FQNEAQ (reference sequence). CDR3 length: 15 residues. Germline trimming cut 2 bases from V and 3 bases from J; bases unmatched to any gene: 3. The CDR3 is CASSLRDRGYYGYTF. Here the CDR3 DNA reads TGTGCCAGCAGCTTACGGGACAGGGGTTACTATGGCTACACCTTC.

The chain combines TRBV2 with TRBJ2-2; D gene ambiguous. V gave up 1 base and J gave up 7 bases, with 10 bases separating them. The CDR3 spans 14 residues. CDR1 is SNHLY, CDR2 FYNNEI, per germline. The CDR3 DNA follows: TGTGCCAGCAGTGAAGGATTCTTAGGCGGGGAGCTGTTTTTT. This translates into CASSEGFLGGELFF.

The sample holds one count of this clone. CDR3 in DNA: TGTGCCAGCAGATACGGACCGGGCACAGATACGCAGTATTTT. Residues: CASRYGPGTDTQYF. The chain couples TRBV11-2 to TRBJ2-3; D is uncertain. The germline V gene has CDR1 SGHAT and CDR2 FQNNGV. CDR3 length: 14 amino acids. The ends were cut back, 6 bases at V and 1 base at J, with 11 bases in the middle.

The chain links TRBV5-1 to TRBJ2-1; D is possibly TRBD1 or TRBD2 (5 bases each). Trimming took 4 bases from V and 6 from J, leaving 17 bases between them. CDR1 is SGHRS and CDR2 is YFSETQ in the germline V gene. The CDR3 spans 15 residues. The CDR3 loop reads CASSGSGTSINEQFF. DNA for the CDR3: TGCGCCAGCAGCGGGAGTGGGACGTCGATCAATGAGCAGTTCTTC.

The chain recombines TRBV6-5 with TRBJ1-4; D is unclear. Trimming pared 1 base from V and 9 bases from J, leaving 6 bases between. The CDR3 loop spans 12 amino acids. Germline V gene data show CDR1 as MNHEY and CDR2 as SVGAGI. CDR3 in DNA: TGTGCCAGCAGTTACTTTGGTCAAAAACTGTTTTTT. Its protein product is CASSYFGQKLFF.

This sequence joins TRBV18 and TRBJ2-1; no reliable D call. CDR3 size: 15 residues. Germline CDR1 and CDR2: KGHSH and LQKENI. Trimming stripped 2 bases from V and 0 bases from J, with 8 bases between. CDR3 sequence: CASSPSGSSYNEQFF. The CDR3 nucleotides are TGTGCCAGCTCACCAAGTGGAAGCTCCTACAATGAGCAGTTCTTC.

The gene calls are TRBV27 and TRBJ2-5, with TRBD1 identical over 10 bases. The CDR3 has 16 amino acids. Germline V gene sequence: CDR1 MNHEY, CDR2 SMNVEV (reference sequence). J lost 4 bases, V lost 6 bases, and 11 bases had no gene match. CDR3 protein: CASSPRQGAGRETQYF. CDR3 coding DNA: TGTGCCAGCAGCCCACGACAGGGGGCGGGTAGAGAGACCCAGTACTTC.

The rearrangement uses TRBV5-4 and TRBJ2-5, with D perhaps matching TRBD2 (5 bases). Germline lookup yields CDR1 SGHNT and CDR2 YYREEE (reference sequence). V was trimmed by 0 bases and J by 1 base, leaving 10 bases between them. The CDR3 is 15 amino acids. The CDR3 nucleotides are TGTGCCAGCAGCTTGGGCGGCCGGGGCCAAGAGACCCAGTACTTC. It codes for CASSLGGRGQETQYF.

The chain has TRBV10-3 and TRBJ2-3, with unresolved D. Germline assignment: CDR1 ENHRY and CDR2 SYGVKD. V was shortened by 3 bases and J by 7 bases, with 11 bases between the two germline ends. The CDR3 runs 13 residues. This chain's CDR3 is CAISDPLRNTQYF. In DNA, the CDR3 is TGTGCCATCAGTGACCCCTTGCGTAATACGCAGTATTTT.

The J gene is TRBJ2-5, the V gene TRBV7-9; unclear D gene. The J call may be wrong; the DNA end is better matched by TRBJ2-7. Germline assignment: CDR1 SEHNR and CDR2 FQNEAQ (reference sequence). There are 14 residues in the CDR3. The CDR3 spells CASSLLAGTNEQYF. The CDR3 region has the DNA TGTGCCAGCAGCTTACTTGCCGGAACGAACGAGCAGTACTTC.

The chain uses TRBV28 and TRBJ2-3; D is undetermined. The germline gives CDR1 MDHEN, CDR2 SYDVKM. This CDR3 has 10 residues. Trimming left V 5 bases short and J 7 bases short, with 4 bases between. The CDR3 nucleotides read TGTGCCAGCAGTGCGTATACGCAGTATTTT. Translated: CASSAYTQYF.